This T cell receptor beta chain comes out of a study of blood T cell repertoires in COVID-19. Study in general: Spain, Italy and the United States supplied samples that represented acute and convalescent COVID-19. The analysed material was cDNA or gDNA that came from T cells, B-cell-depleted T cells, or PBMCs.

In the source study's methods: Scientists estimated how many nucleated cells there were by amplifying reference gene primers. TCRdb's copy holds only in-frame clones and misses some; the assay was immunoSEQ multiplex PCR. The V and J calls and the clone size are those of that table, but D and trimming were determined from the DNA. The sample shows over 85,000 clones, 70% to 90% of them seen only once. The germline CDR1 and CDR2 sequences are MGHDK and SYGVNS. The ends were cut back, 2 bases at V and 6 bases at J, with 11 bases in the middle. The CDR3 length is 15 residues. Sequenced: peripheral blood. The V call is TRBV25-1, the J call TRBJ1-6, with D tentatively TRBD1 (5 bases). The receptor's source is a man aged 50 to 59 with active COVID-19. CDR3: CASSESRVSNSPLHF. Here the CDR3 DNA reads TGTGCCAGCAGTGAAAGCAGGGTCTCTAATTCACCCCTCCACTTT. The full variable domain, its missing parts supplied by reference TRBV25-1 and TRBJ1-6, is EADIYQTPRYLVIGTGKKITLECSQTMGHDKMYWYQQDPGMELHLIHYSYGVNSTEKGDLSSESTVSRIRTEHFPLTLESARPSHTSQYLCASSESRVSNSPLHFGNGTRLTVT.